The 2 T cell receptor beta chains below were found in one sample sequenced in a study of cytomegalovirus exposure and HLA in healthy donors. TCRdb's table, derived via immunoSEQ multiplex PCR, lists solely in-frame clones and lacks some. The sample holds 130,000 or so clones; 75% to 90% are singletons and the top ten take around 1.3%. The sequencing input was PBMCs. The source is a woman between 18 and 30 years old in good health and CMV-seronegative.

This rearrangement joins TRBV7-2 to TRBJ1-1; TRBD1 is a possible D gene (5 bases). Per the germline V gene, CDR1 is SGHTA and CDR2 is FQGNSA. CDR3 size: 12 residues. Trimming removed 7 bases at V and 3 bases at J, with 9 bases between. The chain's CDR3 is CASMQGYTEAFF. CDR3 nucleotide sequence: TGTGCCAGCATGCAGGGTTACACTGAAGCTTTCTTT.

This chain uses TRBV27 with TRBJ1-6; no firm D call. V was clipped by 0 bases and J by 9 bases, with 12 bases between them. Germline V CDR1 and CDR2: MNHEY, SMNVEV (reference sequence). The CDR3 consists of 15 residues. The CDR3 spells CASSLSTTMVSPLHF. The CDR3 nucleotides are TGTGCCAGCAGTTTATCGACGACAATGGTTTCACCCCTCCACTTT.